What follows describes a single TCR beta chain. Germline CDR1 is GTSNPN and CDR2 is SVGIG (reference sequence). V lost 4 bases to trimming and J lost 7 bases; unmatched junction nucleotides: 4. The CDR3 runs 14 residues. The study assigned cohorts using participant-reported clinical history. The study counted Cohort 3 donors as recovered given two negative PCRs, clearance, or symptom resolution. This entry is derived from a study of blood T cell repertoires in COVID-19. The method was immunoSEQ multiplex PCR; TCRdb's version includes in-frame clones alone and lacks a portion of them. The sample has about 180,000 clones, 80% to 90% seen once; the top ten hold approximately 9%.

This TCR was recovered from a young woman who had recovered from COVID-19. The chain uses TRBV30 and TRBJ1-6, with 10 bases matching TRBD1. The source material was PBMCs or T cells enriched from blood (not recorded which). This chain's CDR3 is CAWMGQGLNSPLHF. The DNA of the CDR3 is TGTGCCTGGATGGGACAGGGGTTGAATTCACCCCTCCACTTT.